Listed here are 17 T cell receptor beta chains from one sample, sequenced in a study of T cell responses to AZD1222 COVID-19 vaccine. Some clones are missing from TCRdb's copy, which holds only in-frame ones; the method was immunoSEQ multiplex PCR. This table holds some 45,000 clones, 80% to 95% found once. The specimen comprised peripheral blood, sampled 28 days after the second AZD1222 dose. The receptors shown here come from an adult who received the AZD1222 COVID-19 vaccine.

The chain combines TRBV15 with TRBJ1-1; D may be TRBD1 (6 bases). V was cut by 0 bases and J by 0 bases, with 8 bases left in between. Germline assignment: CDR1 LNHNV and CDR2 YYDKDF (reference sequence). This CDR3 comprises 15 residues. In DNA, the CDR3 is TGTGCCACCAGCAGAGAATGGGACATGAACACTGAAGCTTTCTTT. Residues: CATSREWDMNTEAFF.

This sequence joins TRBV14 and TRBJ2-7, with 9 bases identical to TRBD1. The V segment lost 1 base and the J segment 12 bases; nucleotides outside the gene matches: 13. The CDR3 is 15 residues long. The V gene's germline CDR1 is SGHDN and CDR2 FVKESK. CDR3 amino acids: CASSQAGTGTPIRYF. The CDR3, as DNA: TGTGCCAGCAGCCAAGCCGGGACAGGGACGCCTATCAGGTACTTC.

The chain links TRBV4-3 to TRBJ2-2; 12 bases line up with TRBD1. V lost 0 bases to trimming and J lost 1 base; unmatched junction nucleotides: 3. CDR1 LGHNA and CDR2 YSLEER come from the germline V gene. CDR3 length equals 18 residues. The CDR3 sequence: CASSQEGTGGLNTGELFF. In DNA form, the CDR3 reads TGCGCCAGCAGCCAAGAAGGGACAGGGGGCCTGAACACCGGGGAGCTGTTTTTT.

J is TRBJ2-7 and V is TRBV7-2, with 8 bases matching TRBD1. The CDR3 covers 15 residues. Looked up from germline, CDR1 is SGHTA and CDR2 is FQGNSA. The trim removed 5 bases at V and 2 bases at J, leaving 8 bases unmatched. CDR3 bases: TGTGCCAGCAGCATCGACAGGGGTGCCCCCTACGAGCAGTACTTC. Amino acid sequence: CASSIDRGAPYEQYF. Variable domain in full (rest from reference TRBV7-2 and TRBJ2-7): GAGVSQSPSNKVTEKGKDVELRCDPISGHTALYWYRQSLGQGLEFLIYFQGNSAPDKSGLPSDRFSAERTGGSVSTLTIQRTQQEDSAVYLCASSIDRGAPYEQYFGPGTRLTVT.

This chain connects TRBV12-3 or TRBV12-4 to TRBJ2-3; D remains ambiguous. The CDR3 has 12 amino acids. Trimming took 5 bases from V and 3 from J, leaving 6 bases between them. CDR3 bases: TGTGCCAGCAGTGATAGGACAGATACGCAGTATTTT. It encodes CASSDRTDTQYF.

The CDR3 nucleotides read TGTGCCAGCAGGCGACAGGGGGCCTCTAATTCACCCCTCCACTTT. Encoded protein: CASRRQGASNSPLHF. V is TRBV6-4 and J is TRBJ1-6; 10 bases align to TRBD1. Germline CDR1 MRHNA, CDR2 SNTAGT. The length of the CDR3 is 15 residues. V was clipped by 6 bases and J by 6 bases; unmatched bases: 5.

This chain uses TRBV11-2 with TRBJ2-2; D may match TRBD1 or TRBD2 (5 bases each). V dropped 4 bases and J dropped 2 bases, with 11 bases sitting between them. CDR1 is SGHAT and CDR2 is FQNNGV in the germline V gene. The CDR3 has 15 residues. CDR3 coding DNA: TGTGCCAGCAGCTCAGGGAGTATTAACACCGGGGAGCTGTTTTTT. Amino acids: CASSSGSINTGELFF.

The chain links TRBV6-2 or TRBV6-3 to TRBJ2-7; D possibly corresponds to TRBD2 (6 bases). Per germline, CDR1 MNHEY and CDR2 SVGEGT. This CDR3 is 14 amino acids long. V lost 2 bases and J lost 0, with 8 bases in between. CDR3 DNA sequence: TGTGCCAGCAGTTACCTGGAGGGCTCCTACGAGCAGTACTTC. This gives the protein CASSYLEGSYEQYF.

The gene calls are TRBV3-1 (or the pseudogene TRBV3-2) and TRBJ2-1; tentatively, D is TRBD1 or TRBD2 (5 bases each). CDR1 LGHDT and CDR2 YNNKEL come from the germline V gene (reference sequence). Trimming shortened V by 1 base and J by 8 bases, and 18 bases separated the two germline ends. This CDR3 region has 16 residues. The CDR3 DNA is TGTGCCAGCAGCCAAGTCCCGGGACCGGACGGGGATGAGCAGTTCTTC. Translation gives CASSQVPGPDGDEQFF.

The genes are TRBV11-2 and TRBJ1-1, with 8 bases that match TRBD1. The CDR3 runs 15 residues. With 5 bases clipped from V and 5 bases from J, the junction kept 10 bases outside the gene matches. Germline-derived CDR1 and CDR2 are SGHAT and FQNNGV. CDR3 bases: TGTGCCAGCAGCCTTCAATCAGGGGGCACGACTGAAGCTTTCTTT. As protein: CASSLQSGGTTEAFF.

The chain links TRBV5-4 to TRBJ2-7; TRBD1 matches 8 bases. V dropped 0 bases and J dropped 0; count of bases not matched to a gene: 5. This CDR3 comprises 16 residues. The germline CDR1 and CDR2 sequences are SGHNT and YYREEE (reference sequence). The CDR3, as DNA: TGTGCCAGCAGCTTGGGGCCGGGACAGGTCTCCTACGAGCAGTACTTC. Its protein is CASSLGPGQVSYEQYF.

The J gene is TRBJ2-2, the V gene TRBV5-1; 7 positions agree with TRBD2. J was trimmed by 6 bases and V by 1 base; bases with no gene match: 6. The CDR3 contains 15 residues. Germline CDR1 is SGHRS and CDR2 is YFSETQ. The CDR3: CASSLPGGYSGELFF. Written as DNA, the CDR3 is TGCGCCAGCAGCTTGCCGGGGGGTTATTCCGGGGAGCTGTTTTTT.

V is TRBV4-2 and J is TRBJ2-1, with 9 bases that match TRBD2. This CDR3 comprises 17 residues. Losses at the gene ends were 5 bases for V and 4 bases for J; bases not matched to a gene: 12. CDR1 LGHNA and CDR2 YNFKEQ come from the germline V gene. CDR3 bases: TGTGCCAGCAGCAACGAGATAGCGGGGGCCGCATACAATGAGCAGTTCTTC. Translated: CASSNEIAGAAYNEQFF.

This chain joins TRBV12-5 and TRBJ2-2, with 15 bases fitting TRBD2. This CDR3 is 21 amino acids long. V shed 2 bases and J 3 bases; nucleotides not matched to a gene: 13. Germline loops: CDR1 LGHNT, CDR2 FRNRAP. In DNA form, the CDR3 reads TGTGCTAGTGGTTTGTGGTTGCGGGGACTAGCGGGGGGCAGGGACACCGGGGAGCTGTTTTTT. Protein sequence: CASGLWLRGLAGGRDTGELFF.

The gene calls are TRBV10-3 and TRBJ1-2, with a possible D match to TRBD1 (5 bases). CDR1 and CDR2 (germline): ENHRY, SYGVKD. The CDR3 length is 14 residues. The V end lost 6 bases, the J end lost 3 bases, and 14 bases lay between the germline ends. CDR3 in DNA: TGTGCCATCAGCTTATCACAGGTGGACTATGGCTACACCTTC. It codes for CAISLSQVDYGYTF.

The V call is TRBV21-1, the J call TRBJ1-3; the tabulated D call, TRBD1, remains unverified against the DNA. TRBV21-1 is annotated as a pseudogene. The CDR3 contains 20 residues. CDR3 DNA: TGTGCCAGCAGCAAAGCGACGACAGGGGGAGGAAACGTCTCTGGAAACACCATATATTTT. Translating gives CASSKATTGGGNVSGNTIYF.

The genes are TRBV5-1 and TRBJ2-3, with 9 bases lining up with TRBD1. The germline V gene encodes CDR1 SGHRS and CDR2 YFSETQ. V lost 1 base and J lost 2; bases outside the gene matches: 5. CDR3 length: 16 residues. DNA of the CDR3: TGCGCCAGCAGCTTGTTTACAGGGGGCGTCACAGATACGCAGTATTTT. This sequence encodes CASSLFTGGVTDTQYF.